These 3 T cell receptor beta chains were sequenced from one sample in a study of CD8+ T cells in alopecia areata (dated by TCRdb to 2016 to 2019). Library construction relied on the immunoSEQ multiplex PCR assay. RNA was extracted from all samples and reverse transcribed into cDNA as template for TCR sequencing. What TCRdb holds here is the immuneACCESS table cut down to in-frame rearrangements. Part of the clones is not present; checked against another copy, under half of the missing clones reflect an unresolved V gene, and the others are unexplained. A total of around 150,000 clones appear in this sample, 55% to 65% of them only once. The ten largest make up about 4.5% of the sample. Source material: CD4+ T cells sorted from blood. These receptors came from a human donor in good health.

The CDR3 here is CASSFRSPGPQHF. The DNA for the CDR3 is TGTGCCAGCAGTTTTCGCAGCCCAGGGCCCCAGCATTTT. The chain carries TRBV6-5 and TRBJ1-5; D is unresolved. The V end was cut by 4 bases, the J end by 9 bases, with 13 bases between. The CDR3 is 13 amino acids. Germline-derived CDR1 and CDR2 are MNHEY and SVGAGI.

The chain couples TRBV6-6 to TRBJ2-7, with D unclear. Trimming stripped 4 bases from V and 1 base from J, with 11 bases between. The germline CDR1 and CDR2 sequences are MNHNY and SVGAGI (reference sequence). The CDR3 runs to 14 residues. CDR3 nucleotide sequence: TGTGCCAGCAGTTCGATTCTGGGGTCCTACGAGCAGTACTTC. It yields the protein CASSSILGSYEQYF.

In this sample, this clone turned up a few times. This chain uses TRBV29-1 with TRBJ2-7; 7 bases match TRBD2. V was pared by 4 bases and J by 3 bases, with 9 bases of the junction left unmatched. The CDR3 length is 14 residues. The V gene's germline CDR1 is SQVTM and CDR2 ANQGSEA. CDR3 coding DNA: TGCAGCGTTGTTGACCGGGCGGGAGTCTACGAGCAGTACTTC. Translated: CSVVDRAGVYEQYF.